These 27 T cell receptor beta chains were all obtained from the same sample, sequenced in a study of blood T cell repertoires in COVID-19. TCRdb keeps only in-frame clones here, not all; method: immunoSEQ multiplex PCR. Here the sample spans fewer than 130,000 clones, about four fifths being singletons. Sequenced: peripheral blood. The source of these receptors is a woman aged 60-75 years with acute or convalescent COVID-19.

This sequence joins TRBV5-1 and TRBJ2-5; 7 nucleotides agree with TRBD1. There are 13 residues in the CDR3. CDR1 and CDR2 (germline): SGHRS, YFSETQ. V shed 3 bases and J 3 bases; nucleotides not matched to a gene: 2. As DNA, the CDR3 is TGCGCCAGCAGCTATACAGGGGAAGAGACCCAGTACTTC. Translation: CASSYTGEETQYF.

The gene calls are TRBV7-3 and TRBJ1-5; D unclear. CDR1 is SGHTA, CDR2 FQGTGA, per germline. CDR3 length: 16 amino acids. V lost 5 bases and J 2 bases, leaving 16 bases between the germline ends. The CDR3 spells CASSAPRGRGNQPQHF. The CDR3 nucleotides read TGTGCCAGCAGCGCCCCCCGGGGTAGGGGCAATCAGCCCCAGCATTTT.

The chain links TRBV28 to TRBJ2-7; D is unclear. Trimming removed 11 bases from V and 2 bases from J, with 10 bases in between. CDR1 and CDR2 from the germline V gene are MDHEN and SYDVKM. This CDR3 has 11 amino acids. This CDR3 is CAACGTYEQYF. CDR3 nucleotide sequence: TGTGCCGCCTGCGGTACCTACGAGCAGTACTTC.

The rearrangement uses TRBV15 and TRBJ1-2; 7 positions agree with TRBD1. Unmatched junction bases numbered 7, after V lost 4 bases and J lost 8 bases. Germline CDR1 is LNHNV and CDR2 is YYDKDF (reference sequence). This CDR3 spans 13 amino acids. The CDR3 coding sequence is TGTGCCACCAGCAAGGACAGGATAATAGGCTACACCTTC. It translates to CATSKDRIIGYTF.

This chain links TRBV4-3 with TRBJ1-3; weak D call: TRBD1 (6 bases). This CDR3 contains 16 residues. V lost 5 bases, J lost 4 bases, and 18 bases lay in between. CDR1 and CDR2 (germline): LGHNA, YSLEER. The CDR3 nucleotides read TGCGCCAGCAGCTCAGGGCCGGGGACACTAGGAAACACCATATATTTT. Its protein is CASSSGPGTLGNTIYF.

This clone was detected once. The chain joins TRBV5-4 to TRBJ1-1, with 7 bases identical to TRBD1. The CDR3 extends over 13 amino acids. The V segment lost 5 bases and the J segment 6 bases; nucleotides outside the gene matches: 7. Germline assignment: CDR1 SGHNT and CDR2 YYREEE (reference sequence). Here the CDR3 DNA reads TGTGCCAGCAGTACCCGGGACAGTCCTGAAGCTTTCTTT. Protein sequence: CASSTRDSPEAFF. Looking up the rest from reference TRBV5-4 and TRBJ1-1 gives the full variable domain: ETGVTQSPTHLIKTRGQQVTLRCSSQSGHNTVSWYQQALGQGPQFIFQYYREEENGRGNFPPRFSGLQFPNYSSELNVNALELDDSALYLCASSTRDSPEAFFGQGTRLTVV.

This clone was recorded only once. This chain links TRBV29-1 with TRBJ1-1; possibly TRBD1 for D (6 bases). CDR3 length: 13 amino acids. Germline V lookup: CDR1 SQVTM, CDR2 ANQGSEA. Trimming removed 6 bases from V and 0 bases from J, with 11 bases in between. The CDR3 DNA follows: TGCAGCGTATACAGGGCCATGAACACTGAAGCTTTCTTT. Protein product: CSVYRAMNTEAFF.

V usage is TRBV6-2 or TRBV6-3 and J usage is TRBJ1-5; weak D call: TRBD1 (6 bases). The germline V and J ends were trimmed by 0 bases and 3 bases, with 12 bases remaining between them. The CDR3 extends over 16 amino acids. CDR1 and CDR2 (germline): MNHEY, SVGEGT. The CDR3, as DNA: TGTGCCAGCAGTTACTCGCCGTGGACAGTCAATCAGCCCCAGCATTTT. Its protein product is CASSYSPWTVNQPQHF.

The V and J genes are TRBV14 and TRBJ1-1; D is unclear. The CDR3 spans 13 residues. Germline-derived CDR1 and CDR2 are SGHDN and FVKESK. The V gene lost 1 base and the J gene lost 6 bases, with 9 bases spanning the gap. The CDR3 DNA sequence: TGTGCCAGCAGCCAAGTACCCGGGTCTGAAGCTTTCTTT. Residues: CASSQVPGSEAFF.

J is TRBJ2-7 and V is TRBV24-1; maybe TRBD2 (6 bases). The CDR3 runs 14 residues. Per germline, CDR1 KGHDR and CDR2 SFDVKD. Trimming cost V 5 bases and J 3 bases, with 13 bases left between them. The CDR3 nucleotides are TGTGCCACCAGTGCGGGGGTCCCTAACTACGAGCAGTACTTC. Residues: CATSAGVPNYEQYF.

In its sample, this clone was seen once. The chain employs TRBV6-5 and TRBJ2-7, with 8 bases matching TRBD2. The V and J ends lost 0 bases and 6 bases, in that order; junction bases with no gene match: 10. Germline lookup yields CDR1 MNHEY and CDR2 SVGAGI. The CDR3 has 16 residues. The CDR3 here is CASSYSRGEGRLEQYF. DNA of the CDR3: TGTGCCAGCAGTTACTCGCGGGGGGAAGGCAGGCTCGAGCAGTACTTC.

The J gene is TRBJ2-1, the V gene TRBV2, with 9 bases matching TRBD2. Germline V gene lookup returns CDR1 SNHLY and CDR2 FYNNEI. With V trimmed by 6 bases and J by 4 bases, 4 bases remained unmatched. The CDR3 has 14 residues. The CDR3 DNA is TGTGCCAGCAGCCGACTAGCGGAATACAATGAGCAGTTCTTC. It encodes CASSRLAEYNEQFF.

This sequence joins TRBV7-8 and TRBJ2-1, with TRBD2 matching 9 bases. The CDR3 has 15 residues. The J segment lost 7 bases and the V segment lost 4 bases, leaving 8 bases of the junction unmatched. Germline CDR1 SGHVS, CDR2 FQNEAQ. This CDR3 reads CASSSGLANINEQFF. The CDR3 DNA is TGTGCCAGCAGCTCAGGACTAGCGAATATAAATGAGCAGTTCTTC.

CDR3 in DNA: TGTGCCAGCAGCCGTCTCAGGGGGCAGTATGAAAAACTGTTTTTT. It codes for CASSRLRGQYEKLFF. This sequence joins TRBV7-9 and TRBJ1-4; TRBD1 matches at 8 bases. Trimming at V came to 5 bases and at J to 6 bases, leaving 8 bases not matched to a gene. The CDR3 length is 15 residues. Germline CDR1 SEHNR, CDR2 FQNEAQ (reference sequence).

V is TRBV18 and J is TRBJ1-5; 7 bases match TRBD1. The CDR3 covers 16 residues. The germline CDR1 and CDR2 sequences are KGHSH and LQKENI. Trimming cost V 5 bases and J 6 bases; bases outside gene matches: 13. The CDR3 DNA is TGTGCCAGCTCATCGAATTCAGGGGGACAAGGTCAGCCCCAGCATTTT. Protein sequence: CASSSNSGGQGQPQHF.

V usage is TRBV2 and J usage is TRBJ2-7; 7 positions match TRBD1. Looked up from germline, CDR1 is SNHLY and CDR2 is FYNNEI. The CDR3 covers 13 residues. V trimming: 6 bases; J trimming: 3 bases; junction bases outside the gene matches: 5. CDR3 DNA: TGTGCCAGCAGGAGACAGGGTAACTACGAGCAGTACTTC. Translation: CASRRQGNYEQYF.

The V gene is TRBV2, the J gene TRBJ1-1, with TRBD1 matching over 8 bases. With V trimmed by 6 bases and J by 1 base, 7 bases remained unmatched. Germline lookup yields CDR1 SNHLY and CDR2 FYNNEI. The CDR3 is made up of 15 amino acids. The CDR3 coding sequence is TGTGCCAGCAGACGTCCCGGGACAGGGAACACTGAAGCTTTCTTT. Translating gives CASRRPGTGNTEAFF.

This clone has just one count. CDR3 nucleotides: TGTGCCAGCAGCTTAGATCGGGGACAGAGGATGAGCTCTGGAAACACCATATATTTT. Translation gives CASSLDRGQRMSSGNTIYF. J is TRBJ1-3 and V is TRBV11-2; 7 nucleotides align to TRBD1. Germline lookup yields CDR1 SGHAT and CDR2 FQNNGV. J lost 0 bases, V lost 0 bases, and 11 bases had no gene match. The CDR3 sequence is 19 residues long.

The chain recombines TRBV29-1 with TRBJ1-1; weak D call: TRBD1 (6 bases). This CDR3 is 11 amino acids long. V lost 5 bases and J 7 bases, leaving 11 bases between the germline ends. CDR1 and CDR2 (germline): SQVTM, ANQGSEA. The CDR3 DNA follows: TGCAGCGTTTCACCGACAGGTGAAGCTTTCTTT. Its protein is CSVSPTGEAFF.

The chain joins TRBV6-5 to TRBJ2-5; TRBD1 might be the D (5 bases). This CDR3 has 13 residues. Germline V gene data show CDR1 as MNHEY and CDR2 as SVGAGI. The ends were cut back, 6 bases at V and 5 bases at J, with 13 bases in the middle. As DNA, the CDR3 is TGTGCCAGCAGCGGCAGGGCTGGCGAGACCCAGTACTTC. As protein: CASSGRAGETQYF.

The gene calls are TRBV3-1 (or the pseudogene TRBV3-2) and TRBJ1-1, with 9 bases that match TRBD1. Losses at the gene ends were 3 bases for V and 0 bases for J; bases not matched to a gene: 2. The CDR3 consists of 15 residues. CDR1 is LGHDT and CDR2 is YNNKEL in the germline V gene (reference sequence). In DNA, the CDR3 is TGTGCCAGCAGCCAGACAGGGGGGGTGAACACTGAAGCTTTCTTT. Translation gives CASSQTGGVNTEAFF.

Written as DNA, the CDR3 is TGTGCCTTGGACAGGGTGGGATATAGCAATCAGCCCCAGCATTTT. It codes for CALDRVGYSNQPQHF. The rearrangement links TRBV28 to TRBJ1-5; 8 positions match TRBD1. The CDR3 has 15 amino acids. Germline V gene lookup returns CDR1 MDHEN and CDR2 SYDVKM. Trimming took 11 bases from V and 0 from J; bases not matched to a gene: 9.

This clone occurred a few times. The chain recombines TRBV4-2 with TRBJ2-2, with 12 bases aligning to TRBD1. Trimming at V came to 1 base and at J to 6 bases, leaving 3 bases not matched to a gene. Looked up from germline, CDR1 is LGHNA and CDR2 is YNFKEQ. The CDR3 consists of 16 residues. CDR3 amino acids: CASSQAGQGAAGELFF. As DNA, the CDR3 is TGTGCCAGCAGCCAAGCGGGACAGGGGGCGGCCGGGGAGCTGTTTTTT.

V usage is TRBV5-1 and J usage is TRBJ1-4; D gene unclear. Trimming removed 4 bases from V and 8 bases from J, with 21 bases in between. Germline V gene sequence: CDR1 SGHRS, CDR2 YFSETQ. CDR3 length: 16 residues. The DNA of the CDR3 is TGCGCCAGCAGCCGTGGAGAGACTCCCTTGCACGAAAAACTGTTTTTT. It encodes CASSRGETPLHEKLFF. The whole variable domain, remainder taken from reference TRBV5-1 and TRBJ1-4, is KAGVTQTPRYLIKTRGQQVTLSCSPISGHRSVSWYQQTPGQGLQFLFEYFSETQRNKGNFPGRFSGRQFSNSRSEMNVSTLELGDSALYLCASSRGETPLHEKLFFGSGTQLSVL.

The chain combines TRBV30 with TRBJ1-5; 7 positions match TRBD1. CDR3 length: 15 amino acids. V trimming: 2 bases; J trimming: 6 bases; junction bases outside the gene matches: 10. Germline CDR1 reads GTSNPN; CDR2 reads SVGIG (reference sequence). In DNA, the CDR3 is TGTGCCTGGAGTCCGGGGGACAGCGGGAGTCAGCCCCAGCATTTT. This gives the protein CAWSPGDSGSQPQHF.

V gene TRBV12-5 combines with J gene TRBJ1-1; D is perhaps TRBD1 (5 bases). CDR1 LGHNT and CDR2 FRNRAP come from the germline V gene. The germline V and J ends were trimmed by 1 base and 11 bases, with 14 bases remaining between them. This CDR3 has 13 amino acids. The CDR3 region is CASGLDRGFGAFF. In nucleotides, the CDR3 is TGTGCTAGTGGTTTGGACCGGGGGTTCGGTGCTTTCTTT.

The chain joins TRBV29-1 to TRBJ1-6, with a tentative D call TRBD1 (6 bases). The V end was cut by 7 bases, the J end by 7 bases, with 11 bases between. Germline V gene data show CDR1 as SQVTM and CDR2 as ANQGSEA. The CDR3 length is 12 residues. The CDR3 loop reads CSAGQMNSPLHF. CDR3 coding DNA: TGCAGCGCCGGACAGATGAATTCACCCCTCCACTTT.